The source of this T cell receptor beta chain is a study of blood T cell repertoires in COVID-19. Trimming took 1 base from V and 7 from J, leaving 15 bases between them. The germline CDR1 and CDR2 sequences are SGHKS and YYEKEE (reference sequence). This CDR3 has 15 amino acids. Repertoires were generated with immunoSEQ multiplex PCR, while TCRdb's copy carries only in-frame clones and drops some. The sample shows about 400,000 clones, more than 75% of them seen only once. Sequenced material: PBMCs or T cells enriched from blood (not recorded which). The chain combines TRBV5-5 with TRBJ1-3; D is possibly TRBD1 (5 bases). This clonotype was obtained from a young woman with acute COVID-19. The CDR3 spells CASSLLQGNGNTIYF. For the CDR3, the DNA is TGTGCCAGCAGCTTGCTCCAGGGAAACGGGAACACCATATATTTT.